This TCR beta chain comes out of a study of STAT5B mutations in CD4+ large granular lymphocyte leukemia. Control samples were healthy donors' buffy coats. The assay was immunoSEQ multiplex PCR, and TCRdb's table has in-frame clones only and misses some. This table has roughly 40,000 clones, 65% to 90% appearing once. The CDR3 has 11 amino acids. V was clipped by 6 bases and J by 2 bases, with 7 bases between them. Germline assignment: CDR1 SQVTM and CDR2 ANQGSEA. The V call is TRBV29-1, the J call TRBJ1-2; no firm D call. The TCR originated in a human donor in good health. Sequencing was performed on CD4+ T cells from blood buffy coats. This CDR3 is CSVELNYGYTF. The CDR3 DNA follows: TGCAGCGTGGAGCTGAACTATGGCTACACCTTC.